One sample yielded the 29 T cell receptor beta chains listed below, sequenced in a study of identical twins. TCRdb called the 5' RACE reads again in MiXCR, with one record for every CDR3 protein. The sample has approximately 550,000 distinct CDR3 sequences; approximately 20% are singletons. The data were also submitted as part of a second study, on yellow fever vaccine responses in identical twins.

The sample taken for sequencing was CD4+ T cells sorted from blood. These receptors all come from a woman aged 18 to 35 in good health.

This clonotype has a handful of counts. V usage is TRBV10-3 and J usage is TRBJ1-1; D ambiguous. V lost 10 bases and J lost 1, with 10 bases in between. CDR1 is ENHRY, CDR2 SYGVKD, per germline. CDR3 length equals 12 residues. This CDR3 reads CATNTQNTEAFF. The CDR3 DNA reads TGTGCCACCAACACTCAGAACACTGAAGCTTTCTTT.

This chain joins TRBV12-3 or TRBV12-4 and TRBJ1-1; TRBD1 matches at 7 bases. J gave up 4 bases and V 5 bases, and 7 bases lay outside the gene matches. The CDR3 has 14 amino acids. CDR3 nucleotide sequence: TGTGCCAGCAGTCCAGGGGGGCTTAGCACTGAAGCTTTCTTT. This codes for CASSPGGLSTEAFF.

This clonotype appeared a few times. The CDR3 is CASNAGGPYNEQFF. The DNA for the CDR3 is TGTGCCAGCAACGCGGGGGGCCCCTACAATGAGCAGTTCTTC. This chain connects TRBV6-2 or TRBV6-3 to TRBJ2-1; 8 bases agree with TRBD2. The ends lost 7 bases at V and 2 bases at J; junction bases unmatched: 4. CDR1 MNHEY and CDR2 SVGEGT come from the germline V gene. This CDR3 has 14 residues.

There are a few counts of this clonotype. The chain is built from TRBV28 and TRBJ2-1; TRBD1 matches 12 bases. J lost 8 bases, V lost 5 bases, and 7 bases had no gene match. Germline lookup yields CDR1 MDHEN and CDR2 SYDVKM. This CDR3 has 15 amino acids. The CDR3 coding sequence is TGTGCCAGCAGTCCCGGGACAGGGGGCTCGGATGAGCAGTTCTTC. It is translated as CASSPGTGGSDEQFF.

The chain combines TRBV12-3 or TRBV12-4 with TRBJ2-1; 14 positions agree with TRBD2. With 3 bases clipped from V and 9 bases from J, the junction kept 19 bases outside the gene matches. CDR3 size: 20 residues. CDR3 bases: TGTGCCAGCAGTTTCGGGAAGACTACCGGGACTAGCGGGAGTAAGGCTGAGCAGTTCTTC. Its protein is CASSFGKTTGTSGSKAEQFF.

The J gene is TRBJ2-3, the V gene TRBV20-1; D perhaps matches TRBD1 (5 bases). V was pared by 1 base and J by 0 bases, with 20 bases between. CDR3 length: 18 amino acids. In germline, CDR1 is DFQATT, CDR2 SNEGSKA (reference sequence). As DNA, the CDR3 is TGCAGTGCTAGAGGTGGGCTTCTGGGGCGGCCGAGCACAGATACGCAGTATTTT. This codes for CSARGGLLGRPSTDTQYF.

This chain's CDR3 is CASSQSTLNKPKQYF. DNA of the CDR3: TGTGCCAGCAGCCAATCCACCCTCAATAAACCAAAGCAGTATTTT. This chain connects TRBV3-1 to TRBJ2-3; D is unresolved. Germline V gene lookup returns CDR1 LGHDT and CDR2 YNNKEL (reference sequence). The CDR3 extends over 15 amino acids. V lost 2 bases, J lost 11 bases, and 20 bases lay in between.

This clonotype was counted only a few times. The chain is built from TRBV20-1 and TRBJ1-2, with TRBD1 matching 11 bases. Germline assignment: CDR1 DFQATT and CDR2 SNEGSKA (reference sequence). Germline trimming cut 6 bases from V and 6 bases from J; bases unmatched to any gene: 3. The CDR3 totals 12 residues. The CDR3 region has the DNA TGCAGTGCACGGACAGGGGGCCATGGCTACACCTTC. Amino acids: CSARTGGHGYTF.

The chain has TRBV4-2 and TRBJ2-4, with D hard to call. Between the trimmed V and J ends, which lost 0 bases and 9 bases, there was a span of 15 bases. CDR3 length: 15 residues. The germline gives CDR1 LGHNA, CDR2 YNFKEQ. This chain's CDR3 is CASSQERSAQGIQYF. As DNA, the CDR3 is TGTGCCAGCAGCCAAGAGAGGAGCGCGCAAGGCATTCAGTACTTC.

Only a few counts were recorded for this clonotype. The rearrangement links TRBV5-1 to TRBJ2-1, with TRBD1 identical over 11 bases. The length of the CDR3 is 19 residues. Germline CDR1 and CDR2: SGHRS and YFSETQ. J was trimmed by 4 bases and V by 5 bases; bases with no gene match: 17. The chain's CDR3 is CASRQGQGAPSLRYNEQFF. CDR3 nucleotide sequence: TGCGCCAGCAGACAAGGACAGGGGGCCCCTTCCTTGCGATACAATGAGCAGTTCTTC.

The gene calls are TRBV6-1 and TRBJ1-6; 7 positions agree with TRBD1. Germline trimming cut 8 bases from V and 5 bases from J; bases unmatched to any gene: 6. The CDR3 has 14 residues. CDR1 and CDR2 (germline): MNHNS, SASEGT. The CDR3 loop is CASGRDSDNSPLHF. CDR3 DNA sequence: TGTGCCAGCGGCCGGGACAGCGATAATTCACCCCTCCACTTT.

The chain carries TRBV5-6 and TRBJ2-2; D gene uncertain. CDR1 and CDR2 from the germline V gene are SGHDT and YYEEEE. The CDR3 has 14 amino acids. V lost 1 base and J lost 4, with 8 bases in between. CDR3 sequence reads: CASSLPSGTGELFF. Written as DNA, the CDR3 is TGTGCCAGCAGCTTGCCCTCGGGCACCGGGGAGCTGTTTTTT.

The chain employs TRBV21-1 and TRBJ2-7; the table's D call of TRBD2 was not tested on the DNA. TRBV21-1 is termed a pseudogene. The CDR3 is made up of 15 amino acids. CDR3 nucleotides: TGTGCCAGCAGCAAACGAGGAAGCGGGAGGTACGAGCAGTACTTC. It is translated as CASSKRGSGRYEQYF.

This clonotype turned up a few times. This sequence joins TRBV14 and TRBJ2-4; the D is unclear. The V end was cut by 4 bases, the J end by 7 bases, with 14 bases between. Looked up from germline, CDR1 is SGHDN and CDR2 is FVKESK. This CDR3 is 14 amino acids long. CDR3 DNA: TGTGCCAGCAGCCCAAGGACCCAAGCGAACATTCAGTACTTC. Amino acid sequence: CASSPRTQANIQYF.

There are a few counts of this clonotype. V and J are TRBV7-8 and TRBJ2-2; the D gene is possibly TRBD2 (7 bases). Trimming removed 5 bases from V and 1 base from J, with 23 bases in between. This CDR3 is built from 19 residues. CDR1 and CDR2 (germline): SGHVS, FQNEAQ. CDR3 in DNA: TGTGCCAGCAGCCCTTCCGCTACTGGGGGGGCCCTGAACACCGGGGAGCTGTTTTTT. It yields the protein CASSPSATGGALNTGELFF.

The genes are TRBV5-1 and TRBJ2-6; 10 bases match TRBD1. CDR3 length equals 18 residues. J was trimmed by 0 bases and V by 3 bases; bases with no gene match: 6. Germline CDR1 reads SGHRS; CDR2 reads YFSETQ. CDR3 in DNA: TGCGCCAGCAGCTACGGACAGGGGGTCCCCTCTGGGGCCAACGTCCTGACTTTC. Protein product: CASSYGQGVPSGANVLTF. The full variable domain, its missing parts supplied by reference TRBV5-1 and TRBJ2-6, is KAGVTQTPRYLIKTRGQQVTLSCSPISGHRSVSWYQQTPGQGLQFLFEYFSETQRNKGNFPGRFSGRQFSNSRSEMNVSTLELGDSALYLCASSYGQGVPSGANVLTFGAGSRLTVL.

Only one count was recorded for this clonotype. As DNA, the CDR3 is TGTGCCAGCAGCAGACTTGCGACAGGAGGCTATGGCTACACCTTC. Encoded protein: CASSRLATGGYGYTF. The rearrangement joins TRBV7-2 to TRBJ1-2; maybe TRBD1 (6 bases). Per the germline V gene, CDR1 is SGHTA and CDR2 is FQGNSA. The V end was cut by 5 bases, the J end by 4 bases, with 17 bases between. This CDR3 is built from 15 residues. Using reference TRBV7-2 and TRBJ1-2 for the parts outside the CDR3, the full variable domain is GAGVSQSPSNKVTEKGKDVELRCDPISGHTALYWYRQSLGQGLEFLIYFQGNSAPDKSGLPSDRFSAERTGGSVSTLTIQRTQQEDSAVYLCASSRLATGGYGYTFGSGTRLTVV.

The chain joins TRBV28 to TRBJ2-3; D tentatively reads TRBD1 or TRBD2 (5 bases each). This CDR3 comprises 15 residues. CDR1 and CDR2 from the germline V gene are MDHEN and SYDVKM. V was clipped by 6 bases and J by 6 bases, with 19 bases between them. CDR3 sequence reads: CASSPAGAPGDTQYF. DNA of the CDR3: TGTGCCAGCAGCCCCGCCGGGGCTCCTGGTGATACGCAGTATTTT.

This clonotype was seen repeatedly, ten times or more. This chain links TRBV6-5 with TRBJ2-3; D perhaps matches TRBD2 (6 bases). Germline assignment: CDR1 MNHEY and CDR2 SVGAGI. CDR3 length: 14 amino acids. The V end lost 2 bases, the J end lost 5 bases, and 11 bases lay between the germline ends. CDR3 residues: CASSYAGTRDTQYF. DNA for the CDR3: TGTGCCAGCAGTTACGCGGGGACGAGAGATACGCAGTATTTT.

The CDR3 sequence: CASSQGLNTGELFF. The CDR3 DNA is TGCGCCAGCAGCCAAGGGTTGAACACCGGGGAGCTGTTTTTT. This chain uses TRBV4-1 with TRBJ2-2; D is uncertain. Germline V gene lookup returns CDR1 MGHRA and CDR2 YSYEKL. This CDR3 region has 14 residues. The V end was cut by 1 base, the J end by 1 base, with 4 bases between.

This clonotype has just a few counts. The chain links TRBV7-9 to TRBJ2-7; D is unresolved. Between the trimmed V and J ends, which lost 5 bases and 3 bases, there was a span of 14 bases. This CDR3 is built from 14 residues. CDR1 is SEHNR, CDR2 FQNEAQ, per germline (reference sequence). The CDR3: CASSKISDDYEQYF. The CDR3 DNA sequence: TGTGCCAGCAGCAAGATCTCCGACGACTACGAGCAGTACTTC.

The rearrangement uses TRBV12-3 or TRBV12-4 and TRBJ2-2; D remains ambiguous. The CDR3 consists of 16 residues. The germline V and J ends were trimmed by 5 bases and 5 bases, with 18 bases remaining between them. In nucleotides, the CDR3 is TGTGCCAGCAGTCCCGCTACCGGCGCCATGACCGGGGAGCTGTTTTTT. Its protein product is CASSPATGAMTGELFF.

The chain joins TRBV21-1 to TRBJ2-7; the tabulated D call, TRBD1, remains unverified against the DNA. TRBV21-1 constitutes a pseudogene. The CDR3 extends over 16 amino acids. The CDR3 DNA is TGTGCCAGCAGCAAAGCGAGACCGACAGGCCCCTACGAGCAGTACGTC. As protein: CASSKARPTGPYEQYV.

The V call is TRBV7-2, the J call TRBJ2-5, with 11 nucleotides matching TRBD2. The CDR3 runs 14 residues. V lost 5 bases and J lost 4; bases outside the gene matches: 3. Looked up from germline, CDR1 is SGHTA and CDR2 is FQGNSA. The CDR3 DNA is TGTGCCAGCAGCCGACTAGCGGGGAGAGAGACCCAGTACTTC. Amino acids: CASSRLAGRETQYF.

CDR3: CASSLIGTANEQFF. The CDR3 DNA is TGTGCCAGCAGCTTGATCGGGACAGCCAATGAGCAGTTCTTC. The chain has TRBV7-9 and TRBJ2-1; 7 bases map to TRBD1. V was clipped by 3 bases and J by 6 bases; unmatched bases: 5. The germline gives CDR1 SEHNR, CDR2 FQNEAQ (reference sequence). This CDR3 is 14 amino acids long.

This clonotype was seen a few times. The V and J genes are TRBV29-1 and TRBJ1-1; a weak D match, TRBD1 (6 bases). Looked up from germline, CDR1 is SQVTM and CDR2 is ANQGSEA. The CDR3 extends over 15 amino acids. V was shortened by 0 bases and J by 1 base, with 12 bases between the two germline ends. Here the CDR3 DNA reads TGCAGCGTTGAAGAGGTGGGGGCGGCGAACACTGAAGCTTTCTTT. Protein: CSVEEVGAANTEAFF.

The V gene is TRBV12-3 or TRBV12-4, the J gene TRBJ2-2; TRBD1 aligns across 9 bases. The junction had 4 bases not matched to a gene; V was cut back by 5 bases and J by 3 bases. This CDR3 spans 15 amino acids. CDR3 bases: TGTGCCAGCAGTCCTGGGGACAGGGACACCGGGGAGCTGTTTTTT. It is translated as CASSPGDRDTGELFF.

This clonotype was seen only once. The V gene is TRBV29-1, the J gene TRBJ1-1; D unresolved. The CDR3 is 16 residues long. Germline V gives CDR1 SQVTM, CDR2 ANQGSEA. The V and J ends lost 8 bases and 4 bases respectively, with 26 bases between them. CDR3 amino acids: CSSAVVVDAGPTEAFF. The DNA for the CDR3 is TGCAGCTCTGCGGTAGTTGTTGACGCAGGCCCCACTGAAGCTTTCTTT.

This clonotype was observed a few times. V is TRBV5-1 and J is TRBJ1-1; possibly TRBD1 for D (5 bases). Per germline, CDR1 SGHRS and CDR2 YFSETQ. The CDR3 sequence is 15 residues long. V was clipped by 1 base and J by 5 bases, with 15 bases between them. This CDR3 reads CASSLSAGLRTEAFF. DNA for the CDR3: TGCGCCAGCAGCTTGTCGGCAGGGTTAAGAACTGAAGCTTTCTTT. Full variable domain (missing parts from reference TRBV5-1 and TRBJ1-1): KAGVTQTPRYLIKTRGQQVTLSCSPISGHRSVSWYQQTPGQGLQFLFEYFSETQRNKGNFPGRFSGRQFSNSRSEMNVSTLELGDSALYLCASSLSAGLRTEAFFGQGTRLTVV.